This TCR beta chain is drawn from a study of blood T cells in healthy people across ages. Broader study findings: Age advanced and TCR beta diversity per million T cells fell, roughly linearly. No one knew whether donors had CMV, which possibly confounded expanded clonotype changes.

A sample-barcoded 5' primer and a J-beta primer mix were used in a second PCR of roughly 7 to 11 cycles. A template-switch adaptor containing 12 random nucleotides labeled each cDNA molecule. TCRdb processed the 5' RACE reads anew with MiXCR; each CDR3 protein has one entry. This table has roughly 2 million distinct CDR3 sequences, around 48% appearing once. Donors ranged from roughly 6 to 100 years old and were healthy Caucasians in Russia. About this clonotype itself: Its specificity is unknown.

This CDR3 region has 14 residues. Trimming took 4 bases from V and 2 from J, leaving 14 bases between them. Germline CDR1 reads DFQATT; CDR2 reads SNEGSKA (reference sequence). Sequenced: blood. The sequence was collected from a woman between 35 and 50 years old in good health. The chain uses TRBV20-1 and TRBJ2-5; no reliable D call. CDR3 residues: CSATDPSIQETQYF. DNA for the CDR3: TGCAGTGCTACTGACCCATCTATTCAAGAGACCCAGTACTTC.